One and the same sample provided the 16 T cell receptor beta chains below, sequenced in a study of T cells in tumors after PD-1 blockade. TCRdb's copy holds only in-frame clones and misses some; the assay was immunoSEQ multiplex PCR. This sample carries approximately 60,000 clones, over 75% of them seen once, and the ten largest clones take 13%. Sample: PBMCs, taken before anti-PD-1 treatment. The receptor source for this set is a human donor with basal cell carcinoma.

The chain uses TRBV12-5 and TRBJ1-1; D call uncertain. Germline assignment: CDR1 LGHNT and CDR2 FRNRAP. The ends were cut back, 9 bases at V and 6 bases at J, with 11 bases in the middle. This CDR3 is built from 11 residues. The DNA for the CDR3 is TGTGCTAGCGCAGTGAAGGCTGAAGCTTTCTTT. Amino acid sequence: CASAVKAEAFF.

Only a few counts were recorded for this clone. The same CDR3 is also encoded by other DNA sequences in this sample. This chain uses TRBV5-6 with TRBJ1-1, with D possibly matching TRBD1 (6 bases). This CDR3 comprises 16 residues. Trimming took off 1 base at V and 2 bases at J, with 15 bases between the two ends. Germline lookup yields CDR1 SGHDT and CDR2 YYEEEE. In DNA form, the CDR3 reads TGTGCCAGCAGCTTGTTTGGGGCGGGGGGCAACACTGAAGCTTTCTTT. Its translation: CASSLFGAGGNTEAFF.

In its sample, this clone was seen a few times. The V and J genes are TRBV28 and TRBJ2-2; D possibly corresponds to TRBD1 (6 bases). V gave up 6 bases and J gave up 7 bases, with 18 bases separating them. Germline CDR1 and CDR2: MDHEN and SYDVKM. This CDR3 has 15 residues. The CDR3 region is CASSPRSGVGGELFF. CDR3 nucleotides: TGTGCCAGCAGCCCGAGGTCAGGGGTGGGCGGGGAGCTGTTTTTT. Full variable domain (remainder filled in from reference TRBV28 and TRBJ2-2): DVKVTQSSRYLVKRTGEKVFLECVQDMDHENMFWYRQDPGLGLRLIYFSYDVKMKEKGDIPEGYSVSREKKERFSLILESASTNQTSMYLCASSPRSGVGGELFFGEGSRLTVL.

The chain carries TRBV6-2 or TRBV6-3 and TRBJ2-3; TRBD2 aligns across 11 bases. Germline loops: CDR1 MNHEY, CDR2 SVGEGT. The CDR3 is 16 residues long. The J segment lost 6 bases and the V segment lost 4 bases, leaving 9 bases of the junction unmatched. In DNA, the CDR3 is TGTGCCAGCAGTTCCCCCGGGACTAGCGGTTGGGATACGCAGTATTTT. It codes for CASSSPGTSGWDTQYF.

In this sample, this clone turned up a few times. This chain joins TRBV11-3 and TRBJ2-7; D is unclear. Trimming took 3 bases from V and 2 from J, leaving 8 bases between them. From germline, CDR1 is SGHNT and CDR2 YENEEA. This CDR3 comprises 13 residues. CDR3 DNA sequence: TGTGCCAGCAGCTTCTCCAGGACCTACGAGCAGTACTTC. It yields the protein CASSFSRTYEQYF.

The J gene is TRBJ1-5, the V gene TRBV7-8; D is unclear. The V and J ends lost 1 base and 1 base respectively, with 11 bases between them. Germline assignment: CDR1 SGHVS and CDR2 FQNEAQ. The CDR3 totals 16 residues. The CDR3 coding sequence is TGTGCCAGCAGCTTAGACGGAGGAAGGAGCAATCAGCCCCAGCATTTT. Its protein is CASSLDGGRSNQPQHF.

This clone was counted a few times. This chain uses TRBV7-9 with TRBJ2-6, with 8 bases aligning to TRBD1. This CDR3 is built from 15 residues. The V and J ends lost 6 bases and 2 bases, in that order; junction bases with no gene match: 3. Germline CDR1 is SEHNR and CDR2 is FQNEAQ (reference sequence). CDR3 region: CASRSDRAGANVLTF. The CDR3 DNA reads TGTGCCAGCAGATCGGACAGGGCTGGGGCCAACGTCCTGACTTTC.

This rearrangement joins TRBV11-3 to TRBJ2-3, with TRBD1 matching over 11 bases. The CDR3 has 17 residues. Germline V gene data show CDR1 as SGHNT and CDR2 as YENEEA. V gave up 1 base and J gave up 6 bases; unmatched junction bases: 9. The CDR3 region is CASSLVGQGVPGDTQYF. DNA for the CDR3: TGTGCCAGCAGCTTAGTGGGACAGGGGGTCCCAGGGGATACGCAGTATTTT.

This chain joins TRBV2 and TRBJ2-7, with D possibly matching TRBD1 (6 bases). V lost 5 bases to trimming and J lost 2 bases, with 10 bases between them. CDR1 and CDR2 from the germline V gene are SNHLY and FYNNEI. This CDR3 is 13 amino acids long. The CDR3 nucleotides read TGTGCCAGCAGTACCCAGGGGCCCTACGAGCAGTACTTC. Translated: CASSTQGPYEQYF.

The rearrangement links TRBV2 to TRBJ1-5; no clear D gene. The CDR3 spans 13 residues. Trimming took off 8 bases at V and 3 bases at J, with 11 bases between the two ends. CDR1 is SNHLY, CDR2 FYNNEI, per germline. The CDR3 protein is CASQWTHNQPQHF. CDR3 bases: TGTGCCAGCCAGTGGACTCACAATCAGCCCCAGCATTTT.

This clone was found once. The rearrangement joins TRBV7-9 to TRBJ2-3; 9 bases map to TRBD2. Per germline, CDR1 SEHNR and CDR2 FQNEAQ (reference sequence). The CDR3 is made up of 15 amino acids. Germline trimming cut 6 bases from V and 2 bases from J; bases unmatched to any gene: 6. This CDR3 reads CASSLSGGTTDTQYF. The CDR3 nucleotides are TGTGCCAGCAGTCTCAGCGGGGGGACCACAGATACGCAGTATTTT.

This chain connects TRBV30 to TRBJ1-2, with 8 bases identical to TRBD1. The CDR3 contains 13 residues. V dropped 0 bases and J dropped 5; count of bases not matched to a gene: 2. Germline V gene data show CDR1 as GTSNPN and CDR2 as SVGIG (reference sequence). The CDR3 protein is CAWSVQGGYGYTF. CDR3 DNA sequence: TGTGCCTGGAGTGTACAGGGGGGGTATGGCTACACCTTC.

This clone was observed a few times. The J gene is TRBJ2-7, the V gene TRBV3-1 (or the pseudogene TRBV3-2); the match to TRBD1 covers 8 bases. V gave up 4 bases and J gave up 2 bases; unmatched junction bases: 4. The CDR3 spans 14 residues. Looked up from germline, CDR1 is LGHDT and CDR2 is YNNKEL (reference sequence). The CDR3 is CASSPWDRPYEQYF. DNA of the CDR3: TGTGCCAGCAGCCCGTGGGACAGGCCCTACGAGCAGTACTTC.

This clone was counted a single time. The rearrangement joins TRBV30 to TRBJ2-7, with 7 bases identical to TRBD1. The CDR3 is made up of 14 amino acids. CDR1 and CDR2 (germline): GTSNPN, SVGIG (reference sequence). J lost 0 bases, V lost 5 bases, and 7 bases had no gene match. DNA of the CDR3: TGTGCCTGGTCCGTAGGGGGCCTCTCCTACGAGCAGTACTTC. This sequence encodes CAWSVGGLSYEQYF.

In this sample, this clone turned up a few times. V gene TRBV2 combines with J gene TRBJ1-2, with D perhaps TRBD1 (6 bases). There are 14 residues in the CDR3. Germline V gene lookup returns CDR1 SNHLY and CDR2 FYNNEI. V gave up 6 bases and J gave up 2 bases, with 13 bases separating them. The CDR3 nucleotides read TGTGCCAGCAGATGGGAAGGGGGGAACTATGGCTACACCTTC. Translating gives CASRWEGGNYGYTF. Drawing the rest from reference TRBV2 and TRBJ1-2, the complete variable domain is EPEVTQTPSHQVTQMGQEVILRCVPISNHLYFYWYRQILGQKVEFLVSFYNNEISEKSEIFDDQFSVERPDGSNFTLKIRSTKLEDSAMYFCASRWEGGNYGYTFGSGTRLTVV.

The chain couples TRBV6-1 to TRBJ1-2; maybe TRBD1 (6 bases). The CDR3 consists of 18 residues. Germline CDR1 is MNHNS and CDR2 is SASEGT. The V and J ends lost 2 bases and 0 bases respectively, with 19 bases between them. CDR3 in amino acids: CASSETQGWALANYGYTF. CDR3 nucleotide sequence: TGTGCCAGCAGTGAAACACAGGGTTGGGCCCTAGCTAACTATGGCTACACCTTC.